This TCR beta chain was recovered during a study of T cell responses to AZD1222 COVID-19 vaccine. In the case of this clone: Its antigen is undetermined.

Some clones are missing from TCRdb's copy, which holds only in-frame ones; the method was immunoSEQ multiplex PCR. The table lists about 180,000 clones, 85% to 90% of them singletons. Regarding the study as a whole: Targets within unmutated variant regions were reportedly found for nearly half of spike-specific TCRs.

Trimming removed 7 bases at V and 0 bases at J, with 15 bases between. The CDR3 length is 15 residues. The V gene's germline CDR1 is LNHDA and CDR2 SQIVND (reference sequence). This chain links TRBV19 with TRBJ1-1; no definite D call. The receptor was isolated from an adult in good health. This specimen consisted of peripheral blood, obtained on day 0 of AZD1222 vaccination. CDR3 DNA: TGTGCCAGTATTCGTTCACCTGGGATGAACACTGAAGCTTTCTTT. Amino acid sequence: CASIRSPGMNTEAFF.